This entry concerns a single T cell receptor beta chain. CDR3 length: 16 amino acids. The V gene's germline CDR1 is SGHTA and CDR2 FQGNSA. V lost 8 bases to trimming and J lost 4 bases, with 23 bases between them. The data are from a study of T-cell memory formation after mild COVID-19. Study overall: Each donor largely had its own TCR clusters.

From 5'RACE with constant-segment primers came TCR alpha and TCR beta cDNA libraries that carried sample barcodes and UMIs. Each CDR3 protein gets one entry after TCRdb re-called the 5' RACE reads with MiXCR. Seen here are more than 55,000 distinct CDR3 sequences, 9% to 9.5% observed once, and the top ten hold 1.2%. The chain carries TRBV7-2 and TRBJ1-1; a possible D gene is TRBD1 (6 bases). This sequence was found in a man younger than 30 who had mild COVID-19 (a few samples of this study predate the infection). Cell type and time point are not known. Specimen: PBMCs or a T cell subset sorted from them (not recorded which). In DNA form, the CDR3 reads TGTGCCAGCTCCTCCGGGGGGGGCAGAGCGAGCACTGAAGCTTTCTTT. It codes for CASSSGGGRASTEAFF.